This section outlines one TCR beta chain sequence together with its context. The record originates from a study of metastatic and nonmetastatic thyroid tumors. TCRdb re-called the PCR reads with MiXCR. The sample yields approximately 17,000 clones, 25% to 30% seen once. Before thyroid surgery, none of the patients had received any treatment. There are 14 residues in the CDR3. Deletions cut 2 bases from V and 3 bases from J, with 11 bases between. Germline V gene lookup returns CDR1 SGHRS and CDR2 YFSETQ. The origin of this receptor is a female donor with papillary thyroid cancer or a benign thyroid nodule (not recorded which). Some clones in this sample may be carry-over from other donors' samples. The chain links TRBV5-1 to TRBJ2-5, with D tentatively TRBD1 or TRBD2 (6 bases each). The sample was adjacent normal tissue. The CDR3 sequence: CASSLGQREETQYF. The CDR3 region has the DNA TGCGCCAGCAGCTTAGGACAGCGGGAAGAGACCCAGTACTTC.